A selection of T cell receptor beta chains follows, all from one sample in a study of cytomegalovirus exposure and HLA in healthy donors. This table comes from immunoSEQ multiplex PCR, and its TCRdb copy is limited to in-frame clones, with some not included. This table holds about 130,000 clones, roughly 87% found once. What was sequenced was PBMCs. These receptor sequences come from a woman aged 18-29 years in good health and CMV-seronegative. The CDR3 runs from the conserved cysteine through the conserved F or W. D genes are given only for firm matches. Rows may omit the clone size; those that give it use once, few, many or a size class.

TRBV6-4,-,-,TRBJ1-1,CASSEQGNTEAFF,TGTGCCAGCAGTGAACAGGGGAACACTGAAGCTTTCTTT
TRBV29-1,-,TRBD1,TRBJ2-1,CSAGTGDVDNEQFF,TGCAGCGCCGGCACAGGGGATGTTGACAATGAGCAGTTCTTC
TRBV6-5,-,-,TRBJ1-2,CASSDNLGGKGYTF,TGTGCCAGCAGCGATAACCTTGGGGGGAAAGGCTACACCTTC
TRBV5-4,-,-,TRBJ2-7,CASSHPDSPYEQYF,TGTGCCAGCAGCCATCCCGACAGTCCCTACGAGCAGTACTTC
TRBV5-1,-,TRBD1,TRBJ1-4,CASSLDRGLSEKLFF,TGCGCCAGCAGCCTGGACAGGGGCTTGAGCGAAAAACTGTTTTTT
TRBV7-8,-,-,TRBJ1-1,CASTLQAGALTEAFF,TGTGCCAGCACCCTCCAGGCAGGGGCACTGACTGAAGCTTTCTTT
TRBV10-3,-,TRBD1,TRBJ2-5,CAISQPASGTGGIETQYF,TGTGCCATCAGCCAGCCCGCCTCTGGGACAGGGGGCATTGAGACCCAGTACTTC
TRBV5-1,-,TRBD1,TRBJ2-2,CASFPDRVTGELFF,TGCGCCAGCTTTCCCGACAGGGTAACCGGGGAGCTGTTTTTT
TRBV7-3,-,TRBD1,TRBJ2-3,CASSSGQPRTDTQYF,TGTGCCAGCAGCTCGGGACAGCCCCGCACAGATACGCAGTATTTT
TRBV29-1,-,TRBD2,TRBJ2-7,CSVEGLAGGPYEQYF,TGCAGCGTTGAGGGCTTGGCGGGGGGGCCGTACGAGCAGTACTTC
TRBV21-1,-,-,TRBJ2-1,CASSTQSLAGAVVNHNEQFF,TGTGCCAGCAGCACCCAATCACTAGCGGGGGCCGTCGTGAATCACAATGAGCAGTTCTTC
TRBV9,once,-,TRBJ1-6,CASSPLMGAPLHF,TGTGCCAGCAGCCCCCTAATGGGAGCACCCCTCCACTTT
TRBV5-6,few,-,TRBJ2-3,CASTTHTDTQYF,TGTGCCAGCACAACACACACAGATACGCAGTATTTT
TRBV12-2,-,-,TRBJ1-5,CASPFAGTGAHESNQPQHF,TGTGCAAGTCCCTTTGCCGGGACAGGGGCGCACGAGAGCAATCAGCCCCAGCATTTT
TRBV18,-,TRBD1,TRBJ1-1,CASSLTGATDTEAFF,TGTGCCAGCTCACTGACAGGGGCCACGGACACTGAAGCTTTCTTT
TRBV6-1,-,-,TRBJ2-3,CASTPGAPDTQYF,TGTGCCAGCACACCAGGGGCTCCAGATACGCAGTATTTT